These 6 T cell receptor beta chains originate from one sample sequenced in a study of blood T cell repertoires in COVID-19. Profiling relied on immunoSEQ multiplex PCR, and the TCRdb table lists in-frame clones only, not all of them. The table has some 300,000 clones, around 90% seen once; the top ten hold around 5.8%. The sample consisted of peripheral blood. The receptors originated from a woman aged 50 to 65 with COVID-19, enrolled during active disease.

This clone was seen a single time. The chain carries TRBV4-1 and TRBJ1-1; 10 nucleotides agree with TRBD1. With 0 bases clipped from V and 10 bases from J, the junction kept 5 bases outside the gene matches. CDR3 length equals 14 residues. Germline CDR1 is MGHRA and CDR2 is YSYEKL. CDR3 amino acids: CASSQDGQGGTAFF. CDR3 nucleotide sequence: TGCGCCAGCAGCCAAGATGGACAGGGGGGCACAGCTTTCTTT.

The chain couples TRBV12-3 or TRBV12-4 to TRBJ1-2; TRBD1 matches at 8 bases. V was clipped by 7 bases and J by 8 bases; unmatched bases: 9. The CDR3 consists of 13 residues. CDR3 protein: CASTPGQGQGYTF. The CDR3 DNA reads TGTGCCAGCACCCCAGGACAGGGACAAGGCTACACCTTC.

This clone was detected only once. The V and J genes are TRBV29-1 and TRBJ1-1, with 7 bases matching TRBD1. Trimming cost V 4 bases and J 0 bases; bases outside gene matches: 5. CDR1 is SQVTM, CDR2 ANQGSEA, per germline. The CDR3 covers 14 residues. The CDR3 DNA reads TGCAGCGTTGCCCCGGGACAGATGAACACTGAAGCTTTCTTT. It specifies CSVAPGQMNTEAFF.

The J gene is TRBJ2-1, the V gene TRBV5-4; 11 positions match TRBD2. J gave up 6 bases and V 3 bases, and 8 bases lay outside the gene matches. The germline V gene encodes CDR1 SGHNT and CDR2 YYREEE (reference sequence). The length of the CDR3 is 16 residues. The CDR3 sequence: CASSSGGGLAANEQFF. The CDR3 DNA reads as TGTGCCAGCAGCTCTGGTGGGGGACTAGCGGCCAATGAGCAGTTCTTC.

V and J are TRBV24-1 and TRBJ1-1; D remains ambiguous. Trimming took 7 bases from V and 4 from J, leaving 12 bases between them. Germline CDR1 is KGHDR and CDR2 is SFDVKD. The CDR3 has 13 amino acids. This CDR3 is CATRVQAGTEAFF. In DNA, the CDR3 is TGTGCCACCAGAGTGCAGGCGGGCACTGAAGCTTTCTTT.

This sequence joins TRBV4-3 and TRBJ2-6; unclear D gene. The CDR3 runs 19 residues. Germline V gives CDR1 LGHNA, CDR2 YSLEER. Trimming took off 7 bases at V and 0 bases at J, with 22 bases between the two ends. Written as DNA, the CDR3 is TGCGCCAGCACCATAGACACTTCACGTCCCTACTCTGGGGCCAACGTCCTGACTTTC. It translates to CASTIDTSRPYSGANVLTF.